Listed below are T cell receptor beta chains from one sample, sequenced in a study of T cells in Graves' hyperthyroidism and ophthalmopathy. TCRdb recomputed calls from the multiplex PCR reads with MiXCR, one row per CDR3 protein. The sample records 500,000 or so distinct CDR3 sequences, 15% to 20% being singletons. Sequencing was performed on blood. The receptors were gathered from a woman in her thirties with Graves' ophthalmopathy. CDR3s include the opening cysteine and the closing phenylalanine or tryptophan. D genes are given only for firm matches. Clone size is shown for a subset of rows, as once, few, many or a class of expanded clone.

v_gene	j_gene	d_gene	abundance	CDR3nt	CDR3aa
TRBV9	TRBJ2-1	NA	few	TGTGCCAGCAGCGTCCACCCGGGGGATGAGCAGTTCTTC	CASSVHPGDEQFF
TRBV15	TRBJ2-1	NA	NA	TGTGCCACCAGCAGATCCACGGGAGTATACGATGAGCAGTTCTTC	CATSRSTGVYDEQFF
TRBV7-2	TRBJ2-7	TRBD2	many	TGTGCCAGCAGCATACCGGGACTAGCGGCTCCGACCTACGAGCAGTACTTC	CASSIPGLAAPTYEQYF
TRBV5-1	TRBJ2-2	TRBD2	few	TGCGCCAGCAGCTTGATCCTAGCGGGAGGCTACACCGGGGAGCTGTTTTTT	CASSLILAGGYTGELFF
TRBV7-2	TRBJ2-3	NA	many	TGTGCCAGCAGCCCCAGGGTCGCAGATACGCAGTATTTT	CASSPRVADTQYF
TRBV7-2	TRBJ1-1	TRBD1	NA	TGTGCCAGCAAGGGACAGGGGAGGACTGAAGCTTTCTTT	CASKGQGRTEAFF
TRBV4-1	TRBJ2-3	NA	NA	TGCGCCAGCAGCCAAGAGCCTGGGAATACGCAGTATTTT	CASSQEPGNTQYF
TRBV7-2	TRBJ2-7	NA	NA	TGTGCCAGCAGCGGAGCGGGTTTTTCCTACGAGCAGTACTTC	CASSGAGFSYEQYF
TRBV27	TRBJ2-1	TRBD1	many	TGTGCCAGCGCCGAACCTGACAGGGGGCGCGGGGGGAATGAGCAGTTCTTC	CASAEPDRGRGGNEQFF
TRBV12-3/TRBV12-4	TRBJ1-2	TRBD1	NA	TGTGCCAGCAGTCGACAGGGAATTAACTATGGCTACACCTTC	CASSRQGINYGYTF
TRBV20-1	TRBJ2-5	NA	few	TGCAGTGCTACCCAGACGGTAGGGGAGACCCAGTACTTC	CSATQTVGETQYF
TRBV5-6	TRBJ2-1	TRBD2	many	TGTGCCAGCAGCCTGACTAGCGGGAGGTTTGAGCAGTTCTTC	CASSLTSGRFEQFF
TRBV27	TRBJ2-1	NA	many	TGTGCCAGCAGTTCCCGGGACTCCACAGTCTACAATGAGCAGTTCTTC	CASSSRDSTVYNEQFF
TRBV30	TRBJ2-1	NA	many	TGTGCCTGGAGTGTTTGGGGGGCCTCCTACAATGAGCAGTTCTTC	CAWSVWGASYNEQFF
TRBV5-1	TRBJ2-7	TRBD1	many	TGCGCCAGCAGCTTGACTCAGGGGGCGACCTACGAGCAGTACTTC	CASSLTQGATYEQYF
TRBV6-1	TRBJ2-2	TRBD2	few	TGTGCCAGCAATAGGACTAGCGGGAGGGCAACGAACACCGGGGAGCTGTTTTTT	CASNRTSGRATNTGELFF
TRBV28	TRBJ1-6	NA	many	TGTGCCAGCGTATCAGGGAGGCGTTCACCCCTCCACTTT	CASVSGRRSPLHF
TRBV5-6	TRBJ2-7	TRBD1	few	TGTGCCAGCAGCGCCAGGACAGGGGTCTACGAGCAGTACTTC	CASSARTGVYEQYF
TRBV25-1	TRBJ2-5	NA	NA	TGTGCCAGCAGTGTAGGGGGACTAGAGACCCAGTACTTC	CASSVGGLETQYF
TRBV3-1	TRBJ2-2	NA	few	TGTGCCAGCAGCCCCATGGACACCGGGGAGCTGTTTTTT	CASSPMDTGELFF
TRBV30	TRBJ1-2	TRBD1	many	TGTGCCTGGGGGACAGGGGGAGATGGCTACACCTTC	CAWGTGGDGYTF
TRBV5-5	TRBJ2-1	TRBD2	many	TGTGCCAGCAGCCTGGGGACTAGCGAGGACAATGAGCAGTTCTTC	CASSLGTSEDNEQFF
TRBV6-2/TRBV6-3	TRBJ1-4	NA	NA	TGTGCCAGCGCTACTACCGAAAAACTGTTTTTT	CASATTEKLFF
TRBV7-2	TRBJ2-1	NA	many	TGTGCCAGCAGCTTAGATCCCGGTCTAGCGCGCAATGAGCAGTTCTTC	CASSLDPGLARNEQFF
TRBV6-1	TRBJ2-3	NA	many	TGTGCCAGCAACCCCACCGTAGCTCGGAGCGCTGATACGCAGTATTTT	CASNPTVARSADTQYF
TRBV5-6	TRBJ1-1	TRBD1	many	TGTGCCAGCAGCCTCGGACAGGGCTACATGAACGCTGAAGCTTTCTTT	CASSLGQGYMNAEAFF
TRBV12-3/TRBV12-4	TRBJ1-6	TRBD1	few	TGTGCCAGCAGTTTTGCGAGTCCGGGACAGAATTCACCCCTCCACTTT	CASSFASPGQNSPLHF
TRBV27	TRBJ1-2	NA	few	TGTGCCAGTGCCGGGACCTTAGGGGCCTATGGCTACACCTTC	CASAGTLGAYGYTF
TRBV7-2	TRBJ2-1	TRBD1	NA	TGTGCCGGCAGCCCTAGAGGGGGACAGCGCTCCTACAATGAGCAGTTCTTC	CAGSPRGGQRSYNEQFF
TRBV28	TRBJ1-1	TRBD1	many	TGTGCCAGCCGGGACAGGGGTAGGGACACTGAAGCTTTCTTT	CASRDRGRDTEAFF
TRBV12-3/TRBV12-4	TRBJ2-7	TRBD2	many	TGTGCCAGCAGCTTACTAGCGGGAACCTACGAGCAGTACTTC	CASSLLAGTYEQYF